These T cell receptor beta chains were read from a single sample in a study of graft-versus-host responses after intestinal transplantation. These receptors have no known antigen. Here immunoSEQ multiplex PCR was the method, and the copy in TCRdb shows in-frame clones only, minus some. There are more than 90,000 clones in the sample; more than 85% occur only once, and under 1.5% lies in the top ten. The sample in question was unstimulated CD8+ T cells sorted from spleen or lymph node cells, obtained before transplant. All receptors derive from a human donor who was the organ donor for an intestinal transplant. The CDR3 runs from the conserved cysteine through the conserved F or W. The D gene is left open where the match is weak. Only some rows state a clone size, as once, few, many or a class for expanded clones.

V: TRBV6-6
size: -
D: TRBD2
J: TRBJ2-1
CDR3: CATHQREKINEQFF
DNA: TGTGCCACCCACCAGCGGGAGAAAATCAATGAGCAGTTCTTC

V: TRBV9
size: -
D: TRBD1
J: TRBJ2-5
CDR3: CASSVDGTGRETQYF
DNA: TGTGCCAGCAGCGTAGACGGGACAGGGAGAGAGACCCAGTACTTC

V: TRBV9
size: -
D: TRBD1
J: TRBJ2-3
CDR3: CASSAPRDRGAGIPSTDTQYF
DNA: TGTGCCAGCAGCGCCCCTCGGGACAGGGGAGCGGGCATCCCTAGCACAGATACGCAGTATTTT

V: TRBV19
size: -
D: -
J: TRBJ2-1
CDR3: CASSPGRGLFADEQFF
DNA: TGTGCCAGTAGTCCCGGACGGGGACTGTTCGCCGATGAGCAGTTCTTC

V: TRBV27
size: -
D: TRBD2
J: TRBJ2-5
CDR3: CASSHRGDQETQYF
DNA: TGTGCCAGCAGCCATCGGGGGGACCAAGAGACCCAGTACTTC

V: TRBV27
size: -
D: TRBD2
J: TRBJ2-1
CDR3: CASSLSSGSNEQFF
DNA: TGTGCCAGCAGTTTATCTAGCGGGAGCAATGAGCAGTTCTTC

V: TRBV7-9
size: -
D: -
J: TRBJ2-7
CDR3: CASSPQGGSYEQYF
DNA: TGTGCCAGCAGCCCTCAGGGGGGCTCCTACGAGCAGTACTTC

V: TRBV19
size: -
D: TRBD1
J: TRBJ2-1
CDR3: CASSIGGQLSLKYNEQFF
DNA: TGTGCCAGTAGTATAGGGGGACAGCTATCCTTAAAATACAATGAGCAGTTCTTC

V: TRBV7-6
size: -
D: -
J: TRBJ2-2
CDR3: CASSTQPYTGELFF
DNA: TGTGCCAGCAGCACCCAACCCTACACCGGGGAGCTGTTTTTT

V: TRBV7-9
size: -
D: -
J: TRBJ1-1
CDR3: CASSPTESPEAFF
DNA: TGTGCCAGCAGCCCCACGGAATCCCCTGAAGCTTTCTTT

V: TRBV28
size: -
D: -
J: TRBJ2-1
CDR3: CASSPLTSSYNEQFF
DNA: TGTGCCAGCAGTCCACTGACTAGCTCCTACAATGAGCAGTTCTTC

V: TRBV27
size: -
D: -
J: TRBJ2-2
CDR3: CASSPRQYTGELFF
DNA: TGTGCCAGCAGTCCCCGACAGTACACCGGGGAGCTGTTTTTT

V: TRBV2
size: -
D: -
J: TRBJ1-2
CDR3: CASRETAAPVYTF
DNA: TGTGCCAGCAGGGAGACAGCCGCCCCGGTCTACACCTTC

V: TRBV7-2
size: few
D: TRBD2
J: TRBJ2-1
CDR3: CASSLVTSGSIWNEQFF
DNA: TGTGCCAGCAGCTTAGTTACTAGCGGGAGCATTTGGAATGAGCAGTTCTTC

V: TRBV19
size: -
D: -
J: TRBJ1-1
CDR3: CASSDPGLGTEAFF
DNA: TGTGCCAGTAGTGACCCAGGCCTTGGCACTGAAGCTTTCTTT

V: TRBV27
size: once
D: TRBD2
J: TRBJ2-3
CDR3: CASSPRTGGPMRGTDTQYF
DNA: TGTGCCAGCAGTCCCCGAACGGGAGGTCCTATGAGGGGCACAGATACGCAGTATTTT

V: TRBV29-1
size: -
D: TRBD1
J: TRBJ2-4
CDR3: CSVEDLAGGGKNIQYF
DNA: TGCAGCGTTGAAGACCTTGCAGGGGGCGGCAAAAACATTCAGTACTTC

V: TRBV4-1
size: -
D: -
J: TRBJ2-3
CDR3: CASSQYARESDTQYF
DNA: TGCGCCAGCAGCCAGTACGCGCGGGAATCAGATACGCAGTATTTT

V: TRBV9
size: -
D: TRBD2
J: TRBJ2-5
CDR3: CASSPRLAGEGTQYF
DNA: TGTGCCAGCAGCCCGAGACTAGCGGGAGAAGGCACCCAGTACTTC

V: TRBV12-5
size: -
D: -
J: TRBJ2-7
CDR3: CASGPEDNPYEQYF
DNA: TGTGCTAGTGGCCCAGAAGACAACCCCTACGAGCAGTACTTC

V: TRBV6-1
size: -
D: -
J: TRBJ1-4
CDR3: CASSALWRTNEKLFF
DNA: TGTGCCAGCAGTGCCCTTTGGCGGACTAATGAAAAACTGTTTTTT

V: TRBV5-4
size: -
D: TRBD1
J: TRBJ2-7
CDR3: CASSLGRGNEQYF
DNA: TGTGCCAGCAGCTTGGGCAGGGGGAACGAGCAGTACTTC

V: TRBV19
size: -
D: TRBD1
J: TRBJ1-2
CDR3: CASSINPDRGYGYTF
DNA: TGTGCCAGTAGTATAAATCCCGACAGGGGCTATGGCTACACCTTC

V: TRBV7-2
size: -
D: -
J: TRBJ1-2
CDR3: CASSLSPAGGGGYTF
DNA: TGTGCCAGCAGCTTATCGCCGGCAGGAGGTGGTGGCTACACCTTC

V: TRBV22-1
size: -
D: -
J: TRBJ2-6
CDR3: CPGRKQGSEQSRANVLTF
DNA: TGTCCTGGGAGGAAACAGGGAAGCGAACAAAGTCGGGCCAACGTCCTGACTTTC

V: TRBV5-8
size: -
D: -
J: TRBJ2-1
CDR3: CASSPKVDPNEQFF
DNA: TGTGCCAGCAGCCCGAAGGTGGACCCCAATGAGCAGTTCTTC

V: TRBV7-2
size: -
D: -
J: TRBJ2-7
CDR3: CASSLTPYEQYF
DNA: TGTGCCAGCAGCTTAACACCCTACGAGCAGTACTTC

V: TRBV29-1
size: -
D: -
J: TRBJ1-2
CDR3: CSVVEGGHYGYTF
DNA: TGCAGCGTCGTAGAGGGGGGGCACTATGGCTACACCTTC

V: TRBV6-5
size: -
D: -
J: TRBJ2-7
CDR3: CASSYSGDNSYEQYF
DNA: TGTGCCAGCAGTTACTCGGGGGACAACTCCTACGAGCAGTACTTC

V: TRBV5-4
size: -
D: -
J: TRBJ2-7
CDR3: CASSAGWQGSYEQYF
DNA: TGTGCCAGCAGCGCAGGATGGCAGGGGTCCTACGAGCAGTACTTC

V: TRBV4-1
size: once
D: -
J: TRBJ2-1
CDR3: CASSLSRTGYNEQFF
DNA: TGCGCCAGCAGCCTCTCCCGGACGGGGTACAATGAGCAGTTCTTC

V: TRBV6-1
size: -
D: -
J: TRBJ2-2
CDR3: CASTWRANTGELFF
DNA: TGTGCCAGCACGTGGCGGGCTAACACCGGGGAGCTGTTTTTT

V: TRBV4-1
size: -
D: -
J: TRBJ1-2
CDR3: CASSPATVSGEGYTF
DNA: TGCGCCAGCAGCCCCGCGACAGTCTCGGGGGAGGGCTACACCTTC

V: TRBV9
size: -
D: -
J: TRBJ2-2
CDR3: CASSPRTEINTGELFF
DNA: TGTGCCAGCAGCCCCAGGACAGAAATTAACACCGGGGAGCTGTTTTTT

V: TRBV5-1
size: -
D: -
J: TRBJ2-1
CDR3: CASSSDGTPNEQFF
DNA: TGCGCCAGCAGCTCGGACGGGACACCCAATGAGCAGTTCTTC

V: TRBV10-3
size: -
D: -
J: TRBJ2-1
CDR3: CAISERGEFERGQFF
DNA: TGTGCCATCAGTGAGCGCGGGGAATTCGAACGGGGGCAGTTCTTC

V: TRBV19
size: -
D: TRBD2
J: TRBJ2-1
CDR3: CASSITLAGYNEQFF
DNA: TGTGCCAGTAGTATCACACTAGCGGGGTACAATGAGCAGTTCTTC

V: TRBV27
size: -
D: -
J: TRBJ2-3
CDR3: CASRLTETSTDTQYF
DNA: TGTGCCAGCAGATTGACAGAAACCAGCACAGATACGCAGTATTTT

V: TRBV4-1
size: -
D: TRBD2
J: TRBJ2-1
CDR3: CASSQEVLASGRAHPEQFF
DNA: TGCGCCAGCAGCCAAGAGGTTTTGGCTAGCGGGAGGGCCCACCCTGAGCAGTTCTTC

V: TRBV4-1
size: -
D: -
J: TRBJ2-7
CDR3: CASSPSLWGTYEQYF
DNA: TGCGCCAGCAGCCCGTCTCTTTGGGGAACCTACGAGCAGTACTTC

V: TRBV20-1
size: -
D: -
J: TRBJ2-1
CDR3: CRPFKGNEQFF
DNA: TGCAGACCTTTTAAAGGCAATGAGCAGTTCTTC

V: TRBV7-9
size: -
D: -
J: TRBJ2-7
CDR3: CASSLKQGTFYEQYF
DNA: TGTGCCAGCAGCCTTAAGCAGGGGACTTTCTACGAGCAGTACTTC

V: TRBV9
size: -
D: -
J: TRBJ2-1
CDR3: CASSVEPRGEQFF
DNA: TGTGCCAGCAGCGTAGAACCCCGGGGTGAGCAGTTCTTC

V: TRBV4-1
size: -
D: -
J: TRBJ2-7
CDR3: CASSPGFSYEQYF
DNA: TGCGCCAGCAGCCCAGGTTTCTCCTACGAGCAGTACTTC

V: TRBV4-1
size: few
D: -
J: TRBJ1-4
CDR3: CASSQGYEKLFF
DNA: TGCGCCAGCAGCCAGGGTTATGAAAAACTGTTTTTT

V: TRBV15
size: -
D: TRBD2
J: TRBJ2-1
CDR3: CATSRPSGKDRDEQFF
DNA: TGTGCCACCAGCAGGCCTAGCGGGAAAGATAGGGATGAGCAGTTCTTC